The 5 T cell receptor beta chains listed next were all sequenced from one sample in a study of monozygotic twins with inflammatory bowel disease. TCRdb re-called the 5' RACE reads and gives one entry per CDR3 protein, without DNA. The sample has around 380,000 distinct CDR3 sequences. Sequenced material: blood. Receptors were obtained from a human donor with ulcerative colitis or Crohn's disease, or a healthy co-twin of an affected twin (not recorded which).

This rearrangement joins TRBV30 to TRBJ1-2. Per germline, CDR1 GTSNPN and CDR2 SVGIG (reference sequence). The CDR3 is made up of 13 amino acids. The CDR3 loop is CAWGQRTPYGYTF. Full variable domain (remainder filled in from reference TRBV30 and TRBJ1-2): SQTIHQWPATLVQPVGSPLSLECTVEGTSNPNLYWYRQAAGRGLQLLFYSVGIGQISSEVPQNLSASRPQDRQFILSSKKLLLSDSGFYLCAWGQRTPYGYTFGSGTRLTVV.

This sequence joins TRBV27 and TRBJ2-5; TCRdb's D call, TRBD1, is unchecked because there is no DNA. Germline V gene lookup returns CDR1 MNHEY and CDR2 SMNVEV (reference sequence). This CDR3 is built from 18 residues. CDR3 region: CASSPGGFSVGEKETQYF.

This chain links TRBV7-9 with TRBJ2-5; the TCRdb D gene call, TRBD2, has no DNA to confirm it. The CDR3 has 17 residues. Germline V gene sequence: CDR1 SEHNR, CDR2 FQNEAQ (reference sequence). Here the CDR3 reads CASSFGRLLAGRETQYF.

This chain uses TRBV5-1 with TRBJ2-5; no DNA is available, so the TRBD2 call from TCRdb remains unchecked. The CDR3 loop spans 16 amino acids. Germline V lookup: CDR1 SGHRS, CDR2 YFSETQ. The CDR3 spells CASSPGLRGSQETQYF.

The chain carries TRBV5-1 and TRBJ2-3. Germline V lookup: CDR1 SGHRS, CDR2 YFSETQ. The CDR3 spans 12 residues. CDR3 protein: CASSQQGDTQYF. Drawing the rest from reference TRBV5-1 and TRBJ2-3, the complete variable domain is KAGVTQTPRYLIKTRGQQVTLSCSPISGHRSVSWYQQTPGQGLQFLFEYFSETQRNKGNFPGRFSGRQFSNSRSEMNVSTLELGDSALYLCASSQQGDTQYFGPGTRLTVL.